Listed below are T cell receptor beta chains from one sample, sequenced in a study. TCRdb passed the 5' RACE reads through MiXCR, listing each CDR3 protein once. The sample shows approximately 47,000 distinct CDR3 sequences, more than 25% of them seen only once. Sequenced input: naive CD4+ T cells sorted from blood. These receptor sequences come from a female donor with breast cancer. Both conserved end residues are part of each CDR3. D genes are given only for firm matches. Part of the rows lack a size; the others show once, few, many or a class for expanded clones.

j_call d_call v_call clone_size cdr3_nt cdr3_aa
TRBJ2-1 TRBD1 TRBV7-8 . TGTGCCAGCAGCTTATACCCACGGACAGGGGACAACAATGAGCAGTTCTTC CASSLYPRTGDNNEQFF
TRBJ1-1 TRBD1 TRBV3-1 . TGTGCCAGCAGCCAAAAGGGACAGGGGCTATCGGAAGCTTTCTTT CASSQKGQGLSEAFF
TRBJ1-4 . TRBV15 . TGTGCCACCAGCAGAGTGAAACAGGGTGAAAAACTGTTTTTT CATSRVKQGEKLFF
TRBJ1-5 TRBD1 TRBV2 . TGTGCCAGCAGTTCCGACAGGGTGGGTCAGCCCCAGCATTTT CASSSDRVGQPQHF
TRBJ2-3 TRBD2 TRBV5-1 few TGCGCCAGCAGCTTGGAGGCTAGCGGTGATACGCAGTATTTT CASSLEASGDTQYF
TRBJ2-2 TRBD2 TRBV4-3 few TGCGCCAGCAGCCCACAAGCGGGAGGGTTTACCGGGGAGCTGTTTTTT CASSPQAGGFTGELFF
TRBJ2-2 . TRBV2 . TGTGCCAGCATGAAGGGGTCAGGCACCGGGGAGCTGTTTTTT CASMKGSGTGELFF
TRBJ1-1 . TRBV12-3/TRBV12-4 . TGTGCCAGCAGTCTCAGTCCGAACACTGAAGCTTTCTTT CASSLSPNTEAFF
TRBJ2-7 . TRBV12-3/TRBV12-4 . TGTGCCAGCAGTCAGGGGACCCCCTTTGGCGAGCAGTACTTC CASSQGTPFGEQYF
TRBJ2-1 . TRBV15 . TGTGCCACCAGCAGTGATAGAGGGACTTTCAATGAGCAGTTCTTC CATSSDRGTFNEQFF
TRBJ1-2 . TRBV6-1 many TGTGCCAGCAGTGATAGGCGTTCTGGCTACACCTTC CASSDRRSGYTF
TRBJ2-3 TRBD2 TRBV12-3/TRBV12-4 many TGTGCCAGCAGTTTGGGTCTAGCGGGAAATACGCAGTATTTT CASSLGLAGNTQYF
TRBJ1-5 TRBD1 TRBV2 . TGTGCCAGCAGTGGACAGGGGAGCAATCAGCCCCAGCATTTT CASSGQGSNQPQHF
TRBJ2-3 . TRBV5-1 . TGCGCCAGCAGCCGCCTGGATACGCAGTATTTT CASSRLDTQYF
TRBJ1-1 . TRBV5-1 . TGCGCCAGCAGCTTGGCGGGGGCGACGAGCACTGAAGCTTTCTTT CASSLAGATSTEAFF
TRBJ1-3 . TRBV10-2 . TGCGCCAGCATGCCCCGGGTTATCTCTGGAAACACCATATATTTT CASMPRVISGNTIYF
TRBJ1-5 . TRBV4-3 many TGCGCCAGCAGCCAGGGACCGGGGAATCAGCCCCAGCATTTT CASSQGPGNQPQHF
TRBJ1-3 . TRBV12-3/TRBV12-4 many TGTGCCAGCAGTTTCCTTACCGGAAACACCATATATTTT CASSFLTGNTIYF
TRBJ2-5 . TRBV12-3/TRBV12-4 few TGTGCCAGCAGTTTTCTAGGAGAGACCCAGTACTTC CASSFLGETQYF
TRBJ2-1 . TRBV11-1 . TGTGCCAGCAGCCAACATGACCCAGGGGATGAGCAGTTCTTC CASSQHDPGDEQFF
TRBJ1-6 . TRBV25-1 . TGTGCCAGCAGTGATAGTATAAGTGGCCCAACTCGGAACTCACCCCTCCACTTT CASSDSISGPTRNSPLHF
TRBJ2-5 . TRBV11-2 . TGTGCCAGCAGCTTAGGTACGGGACCACAAGAGACCCAGTACTTC CASSLGTGPQETQYF
TRBJ2-1 . TRBV4-1 many TGCGCCAGCAGCCCAATATTTAGGGAGAACAATGAGCAGTTCTTC CASSPIFRENNEQFF
TRBJ2-5 TRBD2 TRBV7-6 few TGTGCCAACAGCGCCCGGACTAGCGGGGGGGAAGAGACCCAGTACTTC CANSARTSGGEETQYF
TRBJ2-1 . TRBV27 . TGTGCCAGCAGTTTTTCACAGTATAGCTCCTACAATGAGCAGTTCTTC CASSFSQYSSYNEQFF
TRBJ1-3 . TRBV9 . TGTGCCAGCAGCGACAGGGCGTTGGGTGGAAACACCATATATTTT CASSDRALGGNTIYF
TRBJ2-1 TRBD2 TRBV20-1 many TGCAGTGCTAGTGGAGGTAGCGGGAGACACAATGAGCAGTTCTTC CSASGGSGRHNEQFF
TRBJ2-5 . TRBV5-1 . TGCGCCAGCAGCAAAGGGCGGGACGTCCAAGAGACCCAGTACTTC CASSKGRDVQETQYF
TRBJ2-3 . TRBV7-9 few TGTGCCAGCAGCTTAGCGGGGGGGGCGGCGCAGTATTTT CASSLAGGAAQYF
TRBJ1-2 . TRBV6-1 few TGTGCCAGCGGACTCTTACAGGGTAACTATGGCTACACCTTC CASGLLQGNYGYTF
TRBJ2-3 . TRBV4-2 . TGTGCCAGCAGCCAAGGGACACAGGCGGGGGATACGCAGTATTTT CASSQGTQAGDTQYF
TRBJ2-5 TRBD1 TRBV2 . TGTGCCAGCAGTTCCGGGACAGGTGATGAGACCCAGTACTTC CASSSGTGDETQYF
TRBJ1-1 . TRBV7-3 . TGTGCCAGCAGCTTATACGAGGTCCCGAACACTGAAGCTTTCTTT CASSLYEVPNTEAFF
TRBJ1-5 . TRBV20-1 . TGCAGTGCTATAAATGGCAATCAGCCCCAGCATTTT CSAINGNQPQHF
TRBJ2-7 . TRBV5-6 . TGTGCCAGCGGCAGCGGGCACTCCTACGAGCAGTACTTC CASGSGHSYEQYF
TRBJ2-1 TRBD2 TRBV28 . TGTGCCAGCAGGGCGGGAGGTTTGGGTGAGCAGTTCTTC CASRAGGLGEQFF
TRBJ2-3 TRBD2 TRBV5-1 many TGCGCCAGCAGCTCACTAGCGGGGGCGAAAGTTCGGTATTTT CASSSLAGAKVRYF
TRBJ2-7 . TRBV7-9 . TGTGCCAGCAGCTTAGGGCGGAACGAGCAGTACTTC CASSLGRNEQYF
TRBJ2-1 . TRBV12-3/TRBV12-4 medium-sized TGTGCCAGCAGTTTAAACAGATGGAATGAGCAGTTCTTC CASSLNRWNEQFF
TRBJ1-1 . TRBV7-9 few TGTGCCAGCAAAAAAAACATGAACACTGAAGCTTTCTTT CASKKNMNTEAFF
TRBJ1-2 . TRBV12-3/TRBV12-4 many TGTGCCAGCAGTCCCACCGGGACACGATGGGGCTACACCTTC CASSPTGTRWGYTF
TRBJ1-1 TRBD1 TRBV3-1 . TGTGCCAGCAGCCGACAGGGGGCCTTCCTAGAAGCTTTCTTT CASSRQGAFLEAFF
TRBJ2-2 TRBD1 TRBV5-1 few TGCGCCAGCAGCTTGGCGGGGACAGACACCGGGGAGCTGTTTTTT CASSLAGTDTGELFF
TRBJ2-5 TRBD1 TRBV27 . TGTGCCAGCTCAACGTACAGGGGTGGAGAGACCCAGTACTTC CASSTYRGGETQYF
TRBJ2-7 TRBD1 TRBV6-1 . TGTGCCGGCGGACAGGGTCCCTACGAGCAGTACTTC CAGGQGPYEQYF
TRBJ2-3 TRBD2 TRBV10-3 few TGTGCCATCAAGGAGGTTGGGGTAGCGGGCGGTACGCAGTATTTT CAIKEVGVAGGTQYF
TRBJ1-1 TRBD1 TRBV12-3/TRBV12-4 . TGTGCCAGCAATGACAGGGGGCCACCCCCGAACACTGAAGCTTTCTTT CASNDRGPPPNTEAFF
TRBJ2-3 TRBD2 TRBV12-3/TRBV12-4 few TGTGCCAGCAGTTTAGACCTAGCGGGGGGCGAAAATACGCAGTATTTT CASSLDLAGGENTQYF
TRBJ1-1 . TRBV27 . TGTGCCAGCAGTTTATTTCGGGACACTGAAGCTTTCTTT CASSLFRDTEAFF
TRBJ2-5 . TRBV11-3 . TGTGCCAGCAGCTTAGGGGTCAGCTGGGCACAAGAGACCCAGTACTTC CASSLGVSWAQETQYF
TRBJ1-1 TRBD1 TRBV12-3/TRBV12-4 . TGTGCCAGCAGTTTACGGGACAGGGGCCCTGAAGCTTTCTTT CASSLRDRGPEAFF
TRBJ1-5 TRBD1 TRBV20-1 many TGCAGTGCTAGTTATCCCCCGGGGACAGGGGGGAATCAGCCCCAGCATTTT CSASYPPGTGGNQPQHF
TRBJ2-5 . TRBV7-3 once TGTGCCAGCAGCTTAGGCACCCCCCCTAAGGAGACCCAGTACTTC CASSLGTPPKETQYF
TRBJ1-1 . TRBV6-5 . TGTGCCAGCAGTTCCAAGGGTGGGACTGAAGCTTTCTTT CASSSKGGTEAFF
TRBJ1-5 . TRBV9 many TGTGCCAGCAGCCCACTCGGGACTAGCAATCAGCCCCAGCATTTT CASSPLGTSNQPQHF
TRBJ2-2 TRBD2 TRBV6-5 . TGTGCCAGCAGTTACGGGACTAGCCATAACGGGGAGCTGTTTTTT CASSYGTSHNGELFF
TRBJ2-1 TRBD2 TRBV20-1 many TGCAGTGCGCGGACTAGCGGGAGGGCCGCGGATGAGCAGTTCTTC CSARTSGRAADEQFF